This TCR beta chain comes out of a study of cytomegalovirus exposure and HLA in healthy donors. In the case of this clone: Its antigen remains unknown.

V gave up 0 bases and J gave up 10 bases; unmatched junction bases: 11. In germline, CDR1 is MGHRA, CDR2 YSYEKL. This CDR3 is 17 amino acids long. Both 60 Vbeta primers and 13 Jbeta primers went into the PCR. Only in-frame clones appear in the TCRdb table, and some are missing; sequencing was by immunoSEQ multiplex PCR. The repertoire consists of some 170,000 clones, with roughly 77% occurring once and the leading ten covering 3.5% to 4.5%. Each donor's status was that of a healthy bone marrow donor. Regarding the study as a whole: According to the study, roughly 160 TCR beta chains were cytomegalovirus-associated.

This receptor was taken from a man younger than 40 in good health and CMV-seropositive. The source material was PBMCs. The V gene is TRBV4-1, the J gene TRBJ2-1; 11 nucleotides agree with TRBD2. The CDR3 region is CASSQEVLAGGREEQFF. The CDR3 region has the DNA TGCGCCAGCAGCCAAGAGGTCCTAGCGGGGGGCAGGGAGGAGCAGTTCTTC.